The source of this T cell receptor (beta chain) is a study of blood T cells in healthy people across ages (dated by TCRdb to 2014 to 2015). For context, the study as a whole: Template switching captured roughly one uniquely barcoded TCR beta cDNA molecule per two T cells in model experiments. Using deep sequencing normalized with unique cDNA molecular identifiers, the study measured how TCR beta repertoire diversity changes with age. The donors were divided into four age groups: young (average approximately 16 years), middle-aged (under 40), aged (about 56) and long-lived (roughly 82). To avoid experimental bias, donors of different ages were distributed randomly across sequencing lanes. The study analyzed two additional independent replicas of 1 million unique cDNA reads from the same blood draw for two donors, one aged 18 to 30 and one aged 80 or older. Study-wide findings and limitations: Because profiling used bulk unsorted PBMCs, naive and antigen-experienced compartments could not be compared conclusively. Observed TCR beta diversity correlated strongly with the percentage of naive T cells measured by flow cytometry. Compared with the aged group, the long-lived group had more naive CD4+ T cells, fewer expanded clones and increased TCR diversity, suggesting age selection. Estimates of total diversity based on one million sequenced T cells were regarded as lower bounds and as underestimates. Because the CMV infection status of the donors was unknown, age-related changes in expanded clonotypes may potentially have been confounded. Observed TCR beta diversity per million T cells fell roughly linearly with age, and a significant reduction was already apparent by age about 43.

CDR1 SGHVS and CDR2 FQNEAQ were looked up in the germline V gene. V gives up 4 bases and J gives up 2 bases, and the segment between their germline ends measures 12 bases. The CDR3 runs 14 amino acids, cysteine and phenylalanine included. The retained sequence is limited to the CDR3, 42 bases, with the frame set at the first base. Libraries were built with 5' RACE. The sample was run on an Illumina HiSeq 2500. A second PCR of about 6 to 12 cycles was run with a J-beta primer mix and a sample-barcoded 5' primer. Each TCR beta cDNA molecule received a unique molecular identifier from a template-switch 5' adaptor carrying 12 random nucleotides. Each sample yielded at least 2.5 million CDR3-containing paired-end reads. The Mint cDNA synthesis kit, primed by a TRBC-specific oligonucleotide, was used to synthesize first-strand cDNA from all RNA. Following uracil-DNA glycosylase treatment, a first 18-cycle PCR with universal primers M1SS and BC2_uni_R was performed on all cDNA. Per the authors' processing: Normalization of each sample was performed by random selection of 1 million high-quality reads, each carrying a distinct molecular identifier. Reads with shared molecular identifiers were discarded instead of being binned into consensus sequences. MiTCR, with a Q25 quality threshold and the strictest error-elimination algorithm, was used for CDR3 identification, clonotype clustering and error correction. A nonparametric unseen species model with Euler transformation was used to estimate a lower bound on total TCR beta diversity. TCRdb applied fastp at Q25 and MiXCR to the public reads, then kept only in-frame beta chains. Rows are unified per CDR3 protein, each entry keeping the most common DNA and genes. TCRdb, not the authors, supplied the V and J calls. For this sample the table gives approximately 810,000 distinct CDR3 sequences, of which 25% to 30% were detected only once. The ten largest make up around a sixth of the sample.

This clonotype was found once. Its antigen is currently not known. No base qualities exist here, and no much larger clone lies one base off it. Evidence from a single read is weak. Systemically healthy Caucasian individuals from Russia, about 38 in total and aged roughly 6 to 100 years, were included as donors. Approximately 9 milliliters of peripheral blood were collected from each donor into EDTA-treated Vacutainer tubes. PBMCs were isolated by Ficoll-Paque density-gradient centrifugation, with at least 7 million obtained per sample. Trizol reagent was used to extract total RNA from the PBMCs, yielding at least 6 micrograms per sample. For every donor, flow cytometry on a PBMC aliquot measured the percentage of naive CD45RAhigh/CD27high T cells.

The sequence derives from a woman at least 80 years old in good health. This chain joins TRBV7-8 to TRBJ2-7, with the D gene possibly TRBD1 or TRBD2, each one fitting 6 bases. Sequencing input: blood. The bases read TGTGCCAGCAGCTCATCGGGGGCCCCCTACGAGCAGTACTTC. It specifies CASSSSGAPYEQYF.